This paragraph covers one T cell receptor (beta chain) sequence. No antigen is known for it. This record belongs to a study of identical twins. V shed 3 bases and J shed 4 bases, with 12 bases lying between them. The CDR3 totals 14 residues. Study-level findings and limits: Conclusions relied on cross-sectional statistical analysis, not following the same donors. With abundant cord blood beta clonotypes, insertions were fewer; memory repertoires showed no such pattern.

Template switching added a universal primer binding site, and final cDNA carried unique molecular identifiers. TCRdb fed the 5' RACE reads into MiXCR, producing one record per CDR3 protein. This repertoire shows around 490,000 distinct CDR3 sequences, 20% to 25% found once; its top ten account for approximately 0.52%. Everyone who donated was a healthy Caucasian. This same sample was also part of a study on yellow fever vaccine responses in identical twins.

Sequencing was performed on CD4+ T cells sorted from blood. This sequence was found in a young woman in good health. The genes are TRBV12-3 or TRBV12-4 and TRBJ2-5; D might be TRBD1 (6 bases). In nucleotides, the CDR3 is TGTGCCAGCAGTTTTCTGGGGGCCGGAGAGACCCAGTACTTC. It translates to CASSFLGAGETQYF.